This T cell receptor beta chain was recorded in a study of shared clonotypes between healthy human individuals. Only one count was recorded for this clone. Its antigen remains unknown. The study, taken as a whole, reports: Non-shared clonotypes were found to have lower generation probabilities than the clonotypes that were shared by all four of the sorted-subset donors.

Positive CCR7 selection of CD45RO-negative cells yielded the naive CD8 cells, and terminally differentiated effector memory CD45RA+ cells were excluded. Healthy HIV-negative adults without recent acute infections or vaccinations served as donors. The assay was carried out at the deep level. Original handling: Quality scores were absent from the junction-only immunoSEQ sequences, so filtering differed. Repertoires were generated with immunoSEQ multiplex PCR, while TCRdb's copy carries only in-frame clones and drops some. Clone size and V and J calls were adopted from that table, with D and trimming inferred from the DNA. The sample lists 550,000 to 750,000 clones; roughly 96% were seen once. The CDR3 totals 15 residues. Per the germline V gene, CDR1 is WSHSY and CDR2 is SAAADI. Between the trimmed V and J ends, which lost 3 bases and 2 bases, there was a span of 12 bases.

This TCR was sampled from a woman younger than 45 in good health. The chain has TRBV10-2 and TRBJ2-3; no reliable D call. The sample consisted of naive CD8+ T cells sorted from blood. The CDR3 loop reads CASSDPSEYTDTQYF. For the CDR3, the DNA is TGCGCCAGCAGTGACCCGTCGGAATACACAGATACGCAGTATTTT.